This T cell receptor beta chain is drawn from a study of PD-1 blockade in classical Hodgkin lymphoma (dated by TCRdb to between 2020 and 2021). For the wider study: The study used TCR beta sequencing and CyTOF to define a peripheral blood immune signature of response to PD-1 blockade in classical Hodgkin lymphoma. What the study reported, not specific to this receptor: The study was restricted to a single clinical trial cohort, and the causes of repertoire differences, possibly disease activity or prior therapy, were left undefined. Baseline TCR diversity was reported to be lower in newly diagnosed patients than in healthy donors and to be lower still in relapsed/refractory patients.

V is reduced by 2 bases and J by 0 bases, leaving a spacing of 20 bases between them. Reading from cysteine to phenylalanine, the CDR3 counts 19 amino acids. CDR3 DNA only is kept here, 57 bases in frame from base 1. CDR1 is given as PRHDT and CDR2 as FYEKMQ, both from the germline V gene (reference sequence). The Qiagen DNeasy kit was used to extract genomic DNA from unsorted PBMCs and from the negatively selected CD4+ and CD8+ fractions. Using primers that anneal to V and J segments, immunoSEQ multiplex PCR amplified the TCR beta CDR3 regions. A synthetic immune receptor repertoire was used to minimize amplification bias, and any residual bias was removed computationally once sequencing was done. As for the authors' bioinformatics: Custom Python scripts were used to quantify repertoire diversity as the Shannon entropy index. Unsorted, CD4+ and CD8+ repertoires were examined separately, except in combined analyses, for which CD4+ and CD8+ sequences were merged in silico. TCRdb's version of the immuneACCESS table is confined to in-frame rearrangements and falls short of the full clone set. An unresolved V gene accounts for under half of the shortfall where checked; the remainder is of unknown origin. V, J and clone size derive from that table, while D and trimming were established from the DNA sequence. The table for this sample lists under 20,000 clones; over 75% of them were counted only once. The ten largest clones represent over 1% of the sample.

Note on this clone: No cognate antigen has been identified for it. The input lacks base qualities; no much larger clone sits a single base away.

The sample's time point label, in plain terms: newly diagnosed, previously untreated cHL patient sample. A Miltenyi CD4+ T cell isolation kit was used for magnetic negative selection to purify CD4+ T cells from thawed PBMCs. To serve as a comparison group for the relapsed/refractory trial patients, PBMCs were sequenced from patients with newly diagnosed, previously untreated classical Hodgkin lymphoma. Peripheral blood was collected in 8 mL Vacutainer Cell Preparation Tubes, from which PBMCs were isolated by centrifugation and then cryopreserved. Purified CD4+ and CD8+ fractions were generated only in cases for which an additional PBMC sample was available. On LS columns in a quadroMACS separator, the magnetically labelled cells were depleted, and the flow-through was collected as the purified fraction.

This clonotype originated in a human donor with classical Hodgkin lymphoma. Sequencing was carried out using CD4+ T cells from blood. This chain joins TRBV13 to TRBJ2-1, with a weak D call of TRBD1 (6 bases match). The CDR3 region has the sequence CASSLTTGRPTSSYNEQFF. The nucleotide sequence reads as follows: TGTGCCAGCAGCTTAACGACAGGTCGACCCACTAGCTCCTACAATGAGCAGTTCTTC. Full variable domain (CDR3 extended with the reference TRBV13 and TRBJ2-1 proteins): AAGVIQSPRHLIKEKRETATLKCYPIPRHDTVYWYQQGPGQDPQFLISFYEKMQSDKGSIPDRFSAQQFSDYHSELNMSSLELGDSALYFCASSLTTGRPTSSYNEQFFGPGTRLTVL.